Listed here are 14 T cell receptor beta chains from one sample, sequenced in a study of CXCR3-negative and CXCR3-positive naive CD8 T cells. Researchers prepared the TRB cDNA libraries using 5' RACE with UMI labels. TCRdb reprocessed the 5' RACE reads; each CDR3 protein has one entry and no DNA is given. Recorded for this sample: 150,000 or so distinct CDR3 sequences. Study-wide results and limits: CXCR3-expressing naive cells carried TRB CDR3s more hydrophobic than those of CXCR3-negative naive cells.

Their antigens are not known. Specimen: naive CXCR3+ CD8+ T cells from blood. Subset denoted: CD45RO-CCR7+CD27+CD95- naive CD8+ T cells expressing CXCR3 (TNR3+). The receptor set was obtained from a human donor in good health. Some clones in this sample may be carry-over from other donors' samples.

V usage is TRBV7-9 and J usage is TRBJ2-7. Germline V gives CDR1 SEHNR, CDR2 FQNEAQ (reference sequence). The CDR3 has 16 amino acids. The CDR3: CASSLGMERMTYEQYF.

The CDR3 sequence is CSVEVSSVEQYF. V is TRBV29-1 and J is TRBJ2-7. The CDR3 spans 12 residues. Germline CDR1 reads SQVTM; CDR2 reads ANQGSEA.

This rearrangement joins TRBV29-1 to TRBJ2-1; the D call of TRBD2 rests on TCRdb alone, since no DNA is present to check it. Germline CDR1 reads SQVTM; CDR2 reads ANQGSEA. The CDR3 sequence is 16 residues long. This CDR3 reads CSVEDQVAVASYEQFF.

V is TRBV4-1 and J is TRBJ2-3; TCRdb reports TRBD1, a call that lacks DNA to check it against. CDR3 length: 15 residues. CDR1 is MGHRA and CDR2 is YSYEKL in the germline V gene. The CDR3 is CASSHETGITDTQYF.

CDR3 in amino acids: CASSPTEVNTEAFF. The chain uses TRBV23-1 and TRBJ1-1; the TCRdb call, TRBD1, lacks DNA for checking. TRBV23-1 is identified as an open reading frame with a role that is uncertain. The CDR3 runs 14 residues.

The gene calls are TRBV5-1 and TRBJ2-1; as DNA is missing, the TRBD1 call by TCRdb cannot be tested. CDR1 and CDR2 (germline): SGHRS, YFSETQ. The CDR3 length is 17 residues. The CDR3 loop is CASSLEVRMGGYNEQFF.

This chain joins TRBV4-1 and TRBJ1-1; the D gene TCRdb calls, TRBD1, cannot be checked with no DNA. The CDR3 is 16 amino acids. CDR1 is MGHRA and CDR2 is YSYEKL in the germline V gene. CDR3: CASRGPMDPPGTEAFF.

This CDR3 reads CSASPPSGTPYEQYF. This chain connects TRBV20-1 to TRBJ2-7; TCRdb calls TRBD2, which cannot be checked without DNA. CDR3 length: 15 residues. Germline CDR1 DFQATT, CDR2 SNEGSKA (reference sequence).

The gene calls are TRBV19 and TRBJ2-7; with no DNA, the TCRdb D assignment of TRBD2 cannot be verified. CDR1 and CDR2 from the germline V gene are LNHDA and SQIVND (reference sequence). This CDR3 region has 15 residues. The CDR3 reads CASSLGTSGRYEQYF.

J is TRBJ2-1 and V is TRBV29-1; absent DNA, TCRdb's TRBD1 call cannot be checked. Germline CDR1 SQVTM, CDR2 ANQGSEA. The length of the CDR3 is 15 residues. The CDR3 sequence: CSGGPTPLSGNEQFF.

The chain joins TRBV20-1 to TRBJ2-1. Germline V gives CDR1 DFQATT, CDR2 SNEGSKA (reference sequence). This CDR3 contains 15 residues. The CDR3 spells CSASPEFSSYNEQFF.

V and J are TRBV7-6 and TRBJ2-7; TCRdb's assignment of TRBD1 cannot be checked, as there is no DNA. Germline V gene lookup returns CDR1 SGHVS and CDR2 FNYEAQ. The CDR3 sequence is 15 residues long. The CDR3 reads CASSEGQGAGYEQYF.

The CDR3 protein is CASSFGQGEEQYF. The V gene is TRBV7-7, the J gene TRBJ2-7; there is no DNA to check the TCRdb D call of TRBD1. The CDR3 sequence is 13 residues long. Germline V lookup: CDR1 SSHAT, CDR2 FNYEAQ (reference sequence).

V and J are TRBV12-3 or TRBV12-4 and TRBJ1-2; TCRdb selects TRBD1, and the lack of DNA leaves this call unchecked. The CDR3 extends over 15 amino acids. The CDR3 sequence: CASSLLLQGGDGYTF.